The present entry profiles one TCR beta chain with its context. As yet, its antigen is unknown. The nonmyeloablative bone marrow transplants came from related graft donors, with transient mixed chimerism. Unstimulated Tregs (CD4+CD25+CD127-) and CD4+CD25- non-Tregs were sorted from PBMCs. The length of the CDR3 is 13 residues. Germline V gene lookup returns CDR1 SGHTA and CDR2 FQGNSA. V shed 2 bases and J shed 6 bases, with 8 bases lying between them. The data stem from a study of Tregs in tolerant kidney transplant recipients. Study results and limitations: The small number of patients limits these findings pending further validation. Biological reproducibility was not directly addressed, but technical replication error appeared minimal.

Repertoires were generated with immunoSEQ multiplex PCR, while TCRdb's copy carries only in-frame clones and drops some. The sample lists approximately 20,000 clones, roughly 80% seen once, with 20% to 30% in the top ten. Material: CD8+ T cells from blood (PBMCs), obtained 6 months after the transplant. The source of this sequence is a human patient who received a combined kidney and bone marrow transplant. Certain T cells may be donor cells from the graft. The J gene is TRBJ2-4, the V gene TRBV7-2; D remains ambiguous. The CDR3 nucleotides are TGTGCCAGCAGCTTAAACACGGGAAACATTCAGTACTTC. This gives the protein CASSLNTGNIQYF.